This is a list of T cell receptor beta chains from one sample in a study of post-analysis software for immune sequencing data. TCRdb recomputed calls from the PCR reads with MiXCR, one row per CDR3 protein. The top ten clones hold around 4.8% of a sample with over 250,000 distinct CDR3 sequences, 30% to 45% of them seen once. Sequencing was carried out using blood. These receptor sequences come from a girl between 5 and 17 years old with multiple sclerosis. The CDR3 runs from the conserved cysteine through the conserved F or W. D genes are given only for firm matches. Where a row states a size, it is once, few, many or the class of an expanded clone; other rows omit it.

size,V,D,J,CDR3,DNA
few,TRBV20-1,-,TRBJ1-6,CSASTGFNSPLHF,TGCAGTGCTTCGACGGGTTTCAATTCACCCCTCCACTTT
-,TRBV28,TRBD1,TRBJ1-1,CASRQQGAVTEAFF,TGTGCCAGCAGACAACAGGGGGCGGTCACTGAAGCTTTCTTT
many,TRBV29-1,TRBD2,TRBJ2-3,CSDGGGTDTQYF,TGCAGCGATGGCGGGGGAACAGATACGCAGTATTTT
few,TRBV12-3/TRBV12-4,-,TRBJ2-3,CASTLERTAPEDTQYF,TGTGCCAGCACCCTAGAGAGGACAGCTCCTGAGGATACGCAGTATTTT
-,TRBV7-2,TRBD1,TRBJ2-7,CASSRKSQGASSYEQYF,TGTGCCAGCAGCCGAAAGTCCCAGGGGGCGAGCTCCTACGAGCAGTACTTC
many,TRBV27,-,TRBJ1-2,CASSFLQGHGYTF,TGTGCCAGCAGTTTCCTCCAGGGTCATGGCTACACCTTC
many,TRBV5-1,-,TRBJ2-5,CASSNGSQETQYF,TGCGCCAGCAGCAACGGATCCCAAGAGACCCAGTACTTC
-,TRBV5-5,-,TRBJ2-5,CASSLEPSRDQETQYF,TGTGCCAGCAGCTTGGAGCCTAGCCGTGACCAAGAGACCCAGTACTTC
once,TRBV2,-,TRBJ1-5,CASSELGGQPQHF,TGTGCCAGCAGTGAACTTGGAGGACAGCCCCAGCATTTT
many,TRBV7-7,-,TRBJ2-5,CASSLTGGVQETQYF,TGTGCCAGCAGCTTGACAGGTGGAGTCCAAGAGACCCAGTACTTC
many,TRBV9,-,TRBJ1-5,CASSVGNNQPQHF,TGTGCCAGCAGCGTGGGGAACAATCAGCCCCAGCATTTT
once,TRBV15,-,TRBJ1-4,CATNSSGVREKLFF,TGTGCCACCAACAGTTCCGGGGTTCGGGAAAAACTGTTTTTT
-,TRBV2,TRBD1,TRBJ2-7,CASRERQGPYEQYF,TGTGCCAGCAGGGAGCGACAGGGCCCTTACGAGCAGTACTTC
many,TRBV6-2/TRBV6-3,-,TRBJ2-5,CASSLDHLGTQYF,TGTGCCAGCAGTCTGGACCATCTAGGGACCCAGTACTTC
-,TRBV7-2,TRBD1,TRBJ2-2,CASSQDREAGELFF,TGTGCCAGCAGCCAGGACAGGGAGGCCGGGGAGCTGTTTTTT
few,TRBV20-1,-,TRBJ2-2,CSAGIANTGELFF,TGCAGTGCGGGTATAGCGAACACCGGGGAGCTGTTTTTT
many,TRBV5-1,TRBD1,TRBJ1-1,CASSLSGQGGGTEAFF,TGCGCCAGCAGCTTGTCAGGACAGGGCGGGGGCACTGAAGCTTTCTTT
few,TRBV5-1,TRBD1,TRBJ2-7,CASSLGQGAFYEQYF,TGCGCCAGCAGCTTGGGTCAGGGGGCGTTCTACGAGCAGTACTTC
many,TRBV20-1,-,TRBJ2-3,CSARDSATGSTDTQYF,TGCAGTGCTAGGGATTCGGCTACCGGAAGCACAGATACGCAGTATTTT
-,TRBV7-9,TRBD1,TRBJ2-1,CASSPDREFYNEQFF,TGTGCCAGCAGCCCCGACAGGGAGTTCTACAATGAGCAGTTCTTC
many,TRBV5-1,TRBD1,TRBJ2-1,CASSFGDRGRSSYNEQFF,TGCGCCAGCAGCTTCGGAGACAGGGGGCGAAGCTCCTACAATGAGCAGTTCTTC
few,TRBV20-1,-,TRBJ2-7,CSAVGDAGFGGEQYF,TGCAGTGCGGTGGGGGACGCAGGGTTTGGGGGTGAGCAGTACTTC
many,TRBV15,-,TRBJ2-3,CATSRGGGTSTDTQYF,TGTGCCACCAGCAGAGGAGGGGGGACTAGCACAGATACGCAGTATTTT
many,TRBV13,TRBD2,TRBJ2-1,CASNVAGVSYNEQFF,TGTGCCAGCAACGTAGCGGGAGTTAGCTACAATGAGCAGTTCTTC
-,TRBV2,-,TRBJ2-1,CASSVVRNNEQFF,TGTGCCAGCAGTGTTGTCCGAAACAATGAGCAGTTCTTC
-,TRBV10-2,-,TRBJ1-5,CAGSESIGSHQPQHF,TGCGCCGGCAGTGAGTCGATAGGGTCCCATCAGCCCCAGCATTTT
-,TRBV7-2,-,TRBJ1-2,CASSLGGRGSYGYTF,TGTGCCAGCAGCTTAGGAGGGAGGGGCAGCTATGGCTACACCTTC
many,TRBV4-1,-,TRBJ1-4,CASSQDWVQGSNEKLFF,TGCGCCAGCAGCCAAGATTGGGTACAGGGCTCTAATGAAAAACTGTTTTTT
-,TRBV15,-,TRBJ2-7,CATSRDIGTHGDEQYF,TGTGCCACCAGCAGAGATATCGGGACACATGGCGATGAGCAGTACTTC
many,TRBV7-9,-,TRBJ1-2,CASSQGPIGKGYTF,TGTGCCAGCAGCCAAGGACCTATTGGGAAGGGCTACACCTTC
many,TRBV28,-,TRBJ1-6,CASSLLQNSPLHF,TGTGCCAGCAGTTTACTCCAAAATTCACCCCTCCACTTT
-,TRBV11-2,TRBD1,TRBJ2-3,CASSPRQGASDTQYF,TGTGCCAGCAGCCCGAGACAGGGGGCATCAGATACACAGTATTTT
few,TRBV7-8,-,TRBJ1-5,CASSSRTVNQPQHF,TGTGCCAGCAGCTCGCGGACAGTCAATCAGCCCCAGCATTTT
-,TRBV2,TRBD2,TRBJ2-3,CASSLAGIDTQYF,TGTGCCAGCTCGCTAGCGGGAATAGATACGCAGTATTTT
-,TRBV28,-,TRBJ2-1,CASSLLSSEQFF,TGTGCCAGCAGTTTATTGTCATCTGAGCAGTTCTTC
many,TRBV18,-,TRBJ2-1,CASSPLIYSWVEQFF,TGTGCCAGCTCACCACTCATTTACTCTTGGGTTGAGCAGTTCTTC
many,TRBV11-2,-,TRBJ1-5,CASSTDPSGPQHF,TGTGCCAGCAGCACCGACCCCTCGGGGCCCCAGCATTTT
-,TRBV27,-,TRBJ2-1,CASSLGLSAYNEQFF,TGTGCCAGCTCCCTCGGGCTCTCTGCCTACAATGAGCAGTTCTTC
many,TRBV3-1,-,TRBJ2-5,CASSQRGDHEETQYF,TGTGCCAGCAGCCAAAGGGGAGATCACGAGGAGACCCAGTACTTC
-,TRBV20-1,-,TRBJ1-6,CSAREGARVNSPLHF,TGCAGTGCTAGAGAAGGGGCCAGGGTAAATTCACCCCTCCACTTT
-,TRBV30,TRBD1,TRBJ2-1,CAGQGGSKYNEQFF,TGTGCCGGACAGGGCGGTTCCAAATACAATGAGCAGTTCTTC
-,TRBV6-6,-,TRBJ1-1,CASTPSGWDTEAFF,TGTGCCAGCACTCCTTCCGGGTGGGACACTGAAGCTTTCTTT
many,TRBV5-5,-,TRBJ2-5,CASSFVPQETQYF,TGTGCCAGCAGCTTTGTGCCACAAGAGACCCAGTACTTC
many,TRBV12-3/TRBV12-4,-,TRBJ2-5,CASSLSLRQETQYF,TGTGCCAGCAGTTTATCCTTGCGCCAAGAGACCCAGTACTTC
few,TRBV6-5,TRBD1,TRBJ1-2,CASSWTGGGYTF,TGTGCCAGCAGTTGGACAGGGGGCGGCTACACCTTC
many,TRBV27,-,TRBJ1-5,CASRAATVDQPQHF,TGTGCCAGCAGGGCCGCGACTGTAGATCAGCCCCAGCATTTT
-,TRBV7-2,-,TRBJ2-7,CASSLSASPYEQYF,TGTGCCAGCAGCTTATCGGCTAGCCCCTACGAGCAGTACTTC
-,TRBV6-2/TRBV6-3,-,TRBJ1-5,CASSPNTGLSSQPQHF,TGTGCCAGCAGTCCCAATACAGGGCTCTCGTCTCAGCCCCAGCATTTT
few,TRBV19,-,TRBJ2-1,CASSPSTESGDEQFF,TGTGCCAGTAGTCCTTCGACAGAATCGGGCGATGAGCAGTTCTTC
many,TRBV19,TRBD1,TRBJ1-1,CASIEGQGEAFF,TGTGCCAGTATAGAGGGACAGGGTGAAGCTTTCTTT
many,TRBV7-9,-,TRBJ2-7,CASSSRGSYEQYF,TGTGCCAGCAGCTCACGGGGGTCCTACGAGCAGTACTTC
few,TRBV7-2,TRBD1,TRBJ1-2,CASSLEGQGNRGYTF,TGTGCCAGCAGCTTAGAGGGACAGGGGAATAGGGGCTACACCTTC
-,TRBV6-4,-,TRBJ2-1,CASSDWAGGANEQFF,TGTGCCAGCAGTGACTGGGCTGGCGGGGCCAATGAGCAGTTCTTC
few,TRBV20-1,-,TRBJ2-7,CSARPGLDYEQYF,TGCAGTGCTAGACCCGGGCTGGACTACGAGCAGTACTTC